This is a list of T cell receptor beta chains from one sample in a study of T-cell memory formation after mild COVID-19. MiXCR, applied by TCRdb to the 5' RACE reads, yields one record per CDR3 protein. The table records some 150,000 distinct CDR3 sequences, 20% to 25% of them present only once. Sequencing input: PBMCs or a T cell subset sorted from them (not recorded which). Every receptor here comes from an adult woman who had mild COVID-19 (a few samples of this study predate the infection). Cell type and time point are not known. The CDR3 runs from the conserved cysteine through the conserved F or W. Fields, in order: J gene, V gene, D gene, CDR3 protein. D genes are given only for firm matches.

J gene: TRBJ2-1
V gene: TRBV6-1
D gene: TRBD2
CDR3 protein: CASYSGRAYNEQFF

J gene: TRBJ2-1
V gene: TRBV4-1
D gene: TRBD1
CDR3 protein: CAAKTGVGDNEQFF

J gene: TRBJ2-1
V gene: TRBV19
D gene: TRBD2
CDR3 protein: CASSPAGLTTLNEQFF

J gene: TRBJ2-5
V gene: TRBV4-1
D gene: TRBD2
CDR3 protein: CASSQDGVAGLQETQYF

J gene: TRBJ2-7
V gene: TRBV5-5
D gene: TRBD1
CDR3 protein: CASSLGPTGLENEQYF

J gene: TRBJ2-3
V gene: TRBV12-3/TRBV12-4
D gene: .
CDR3 protein: CASSLEGEEDTQYF

J gene: TRBJ2-7
V gene: TRBV3-1
D gene: .
CDR3 protein: CASSHHLSSYEQYF

J gene: TRBJ2-1
V gene: TRBV6-2/TRBV6-3
D gene: TRBD2
CDR3 protein: CASSLTSGGNNEQFF

J gene: TRBJ1-2
V gene: TRBV9
D gene: .
CDR3 protein: CASSASVSNYGYTF

J gene: TRBJ2-7
V gene: TRBV6-1
D gene: .
CDR3 protein: CASTPDGIYEQYF

J gene: TRBJ2-3
V gene: TRBV25-1
D gene: .
CDR3 protein: CASSGSTGPSGATQYF

J gene: TRBJ2-1
V gene: TRBV7-2
D gene: TRBD2
CDR3 protein: CASSLSRLAGINEQFF

J gene: TRBJ2-1
V gene: TRBV7-3
D gene: .
CDR3 protein: CASRDYNEQFF

J gene: TRBJ2-3
V gene: TRBV7-6
D gene: .
CDR3 protein: CASSLGGAGVDTDTQYF

J gene: TRBJ2-1
V gene: TRBV7-9
D gene: TRBD2
CDR3 protein: CASSWLLGTSNEQFF

J gene: TRBJ2-2
V gene: TRBV5-1
D gene: TRBD2
CDR3 protein: CASSLDLGTSGSIDTGELFF

J gene: TRBJ2-1
V gene: TRBV23-1
D gene: .
CDR3 protein: CASSQQTRGTYNEQFF

J gene: TRBJ2-1
V gene: TRBV24-1
D gene: .
CDR3 protein: CATSDQDSSYNEQFF

J gene: TRBJ2-1
V gene: TRBV6-5
D gene: TRBD2
CDR3 protein: CASSYTLAGVNEQFF

J gene: TRBJ1-1
V gene: TRBV5-1
D gene: .
CDR3 protein: CASSLVGEATEAFF

J gene: TRBJ2-7
V gene: TRBV4-3
D gene: TRBD2
CDR3 protein: CASRPGLAGVEQYF

J gene: TRBJ2-1
V gene: TRBV7-3
D gene: .
CDR3 protein: CASSSADSSYNEQFF

J gene: TRBJ2-7
V gene: TRBV27
D gene: TRBD2
CDR3 protein: CASSRTSTYEQYF

J gene: TRBJ2-5
V gene: TRBV7-3
D gene: TRBD1
CDR3 protein: CASSLGTGLETQYF

J gene: TRBJ2-2
V gene: TRBV7-6
D gene: TRBD2
CDR3 protein: CASSLAVPLQRGSGELFF

J gene: TRBJ2-2
V gene: TRBV7-6
D gene: .
CDR3 protein: CASSLDSPRTGELFF

J gene: TRBJ2-3
V gene: TRBV30
D gene: TRBD2
CDR3 protein: CAWSVSGVSSDTQYF

J gene: TRBJ2-1
V gene: TRBV12-3/TRBV12-4
D gene: .
CDR3 protein: CASSLSRTNHNEQFF

J gene: TRBJ2-3
V gene: TRBV6-2/TRBV6-3
D gene: .
CDR3 protein: CASSYTTSTDTQYF

J gene: TRBJ2-1
V gene: TRBV5-1
D gene: TRBD2
CDR3 protein: CASSPGLAGGGDEQFF

J gene: TRBJ1-1
V gene: TRBV6-1
D gene: .
CDR3 protein: CASSELQVEAFF

J gene: TRBJ1-2
V gene: TRBV29-1
D gene: .
CDR3 protein: CSVMLGNYGYTF

J gene: TRBJ2-2
V gene: TRBV27
D gene: .
CDR3 protein: CASSLFTQTGELFF